This TCR beta chain was retrieved from a study of T cell repertoires in cytomegalovirus infection. Overall study findings and caveats: In two of eight donors, the top clonotype was HLA-C-restricted CMV-specific. There were carriers of CMV plus the relevant HLA, and cumulative public TCR beta family frequency identified them.

The germline V gene has CDR1 MNHEY and CDR2 SVGAGI. CDR3 size: 13 residues. V shed 8 bases and J shed 4 bases, with 14 bases lying between them. This clonotype came up many times. Antigen: not known. MiXCR, applied by TCRdb to the reads, yields one record per CDR3 protein. Found here are 450,000 to 550,000 distinct CDR3 sequences, approximately 15% of them singletons; the top ten hold 20% to 30%. Sequences were obtained from CD8+ T cells from PBMCs. The receptor's source is a human donor in good health (CMV status not recorded). Some clones in this sample may be carry-over from other donors' samples. This chain links TRBV6-5 with TRBJ2-5, with unresolved D. CDR3 sequence (DNA): TGTGCCAGCCAACGGTGGCGCGGAGAGACCCAGTACTTC. Amino acids: CASQRWRGETQYF.